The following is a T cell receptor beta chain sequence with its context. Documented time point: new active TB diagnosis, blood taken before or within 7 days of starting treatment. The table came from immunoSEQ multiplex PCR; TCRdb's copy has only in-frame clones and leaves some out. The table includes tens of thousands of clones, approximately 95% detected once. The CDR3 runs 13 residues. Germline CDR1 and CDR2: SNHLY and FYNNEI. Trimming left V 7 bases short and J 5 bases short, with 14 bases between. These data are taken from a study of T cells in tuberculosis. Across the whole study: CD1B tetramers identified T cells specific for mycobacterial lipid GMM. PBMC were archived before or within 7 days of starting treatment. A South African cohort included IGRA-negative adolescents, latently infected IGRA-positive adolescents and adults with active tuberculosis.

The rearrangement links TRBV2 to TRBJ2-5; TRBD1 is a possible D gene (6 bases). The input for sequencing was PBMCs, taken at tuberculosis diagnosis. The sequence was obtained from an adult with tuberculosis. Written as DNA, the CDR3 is TGTGCCAGCAACCCAGGGGTTATGGAGACCCAGTACTTC. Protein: CASNPGVMETQYF.